This T cell receptor beta chain was observed in a study of blood T cell repertoires in COVID-19. Across the whole study: The origin of the acute and convalescent COVID-19 samples was the United States, Italy and Spain. The cDNA or gDNA used as material had been derived from T cells, B-cell-depleted T cells, or PBMCs.

V lost 3 bases, J lost 0 bases, and 15 bases lay in between. Looked up from germline, CDR1 is WSHSY and CDR2 is SAAADI. The CDR3 is made up of 16 amino acids. In the authors' workflow: Amplification with reference gene primers provided the estimates of nucleated cell counts. Sequenced by immunoSEQ multiplex PCR; TCRdb stores in-frame clones only, minus some. V, J and clone size were drawn from that table, and D and trimming were deduced from the DNA. The table lists tens of thousands of clones, 90% of them singletons. This sequence was found in a woman over 75 with acute or convalescent COVID-19. The sample was peripheral blood. The V gene is TRBV10-2, the J gene TRBJ2-7; D may be TRBD2 (5 bases). The CDR3 protein is CASSDPPRTGSYEQYF. CDR3 bases: TGCGCCAGCAGTGACCCACCCCGGACTGGCTCCTACGAGCAGTACTTC.